The rows below give T cell receptor beta chains drawn from one sample of a study of human T cells and chemical hapten exposure. Each CDR3 protein gets one entry after TCRdb re-called the RACE reads with MiXCR. The sample lists just under 350,000 distinct CDR3 sequences, under 9% occurring once. The sequences come from whole blood, collected in connection with sensitization to the hapten diphenylcyclopropenone (DPC). Source of these receptors: a woman between 18 and 30 years old with alopecia areata. Some clones in this sample may be carry-over from other donors' samples. CDR3s include the opening cysteine and the closing phenylalanine or tryptophan. The D gene is left open where the match is weak. Clone size is stated in some rows and not others, as once, few, many or a class when expanded.

CDR3 protein | CDR3 DNA | J gene | D gene | V gene | clone size
CASSYSASTIKAFF | TGTGCCAGCAGTTACAGCGCGTCGACGATAAAAGCTTTCTTT | TRBJ1-1 | NA | TRBV6-5 | few
CASRDPGGKNEQYF | TGTGCCAGCAGGGACCCAGGGGGCAAGAACGAGCAGTACTTC | TRBJ2-7 | TRBD1 | TRBV28 | many
CASSQIGGNTIYF | TGCGCCAGCAGCCAGATAGGGGGAAACACCATATATTTT | TRBJ1-3 | NA | TRBV4-1 | many
CASIVRGPPNEQFF | TGTGCCAGCATAGTCCGGGGCCCCCCCAATGAGCAGTTCTTC | TRBJ2-1 | NA | TRBV2 | many
CASSQDASDYEQYF | TGCGCCAGCAGCCAAGATGCTAGCGACTACGAGCAGTACTTC | TRBJ2-7 | NA | TRBV4-1 | many
CASSGGGRGYNEQFF | TGTGCCAGCAGTGGAGGGGGGAGGGGGTACAATGAGCAGTTCTTC | TRBJ2-1 | NA | TRBV6-5 | many
CASVQGRTIGYTF | TGTGCCAGCGTCCAGGGGAGGACGATCGGCTACACCTTC | TRBJ1-2 | NA | TRBV2 | few
CASSPSRGTSGYNEQFF | TGTGCCAGCAGCCCTAGTAGAGGGACTAGCGGGTACAATGAGCAGTTCTTC | TRBJ2-1 | TRBD2 | TRBV7-9 | few
CASSFARKVSNTEAFF | TGTGCCAGCAGCTTTGCTAGAAAAGTATCGAACACTGAAGCTTTCTTT | TRBJ1-1 | NA | TRBV7-9 | NA
CASRPGLITGEAFF | TGTGCCAGCAGGCCCGGCCTTATCACAGGGGAAGCTTTCTTT | TRBJ1-1 | NA | TRBV7-2 | NA
CASSQETYYGYTF | TGTGCCAGCAGCCAAGAAACCTACTATGGCTACACCTTC | TRBJ1-2 | NA | TRBV14 | NA
CSSKNGANTEAFF | TGCAGCTCTAAAAACGGGGCGAACACTGAAGCTTTCTTT | TRBJ1-1 | NA | TRBV29-1 | few
CASNHGTDYNSPLHF | TGTGCCAGCAACCATGGGACAGACTATAATTCACCCCTCCACTTT | TRBJ1-6 | TRBD1 | TRBV7-2 | few
CASSRSVALNTEAFF | TGCGCCAGCAGCCGGTCAGTGGCCTTGAACACTGAAGCTTTCTTT | TRBJ1-1 | NA | TRBV4-3 | NA
CATSDRTVSTDTQYF | TGTGCCACCAGTGATCGGACAGTAAGCACAGATACGCAGTATTTT | TRBJ2-3 | NA | TRBV24-1 | NA
CASSVEGYGYNEQFF | TGTGCCAGCAGCGTAGAAGGCTACGGGTACAATGAGCAGTTCTTC | TRBJ2-1 | NA | TRBV9 | few
CASSLNRRTEAFF | TGTGCCAGCAGTTTAAACCGGCGCACTGAAGCTTTCTTT | TRBJ1-1 | NA | TRBV12-3/TRBV12-4 | few
CASSNEVSSTDTQYF | TGTGCCAGCTCTAACGAGGTGTCGAGCACAGATACGCAGTATTTT | TRBJ2-3 | NA | TRBV6-5 | many
CASSLARWTQTTGYTF | TGTGCCAGCAGTTTAGCGCGTTGGACCCAAACCACCGGCTACACCTTC | TRBJ1-2 | NA | TRBV12-3/TRBV12-4 | NA
CASSSQRGGGREQFF | TGTGCCAGCAGTTCCCAACGGGGGGGAGGACGTGAGCAGTTCTTC | TRBJ2-1 | TRBD2 | TRBV6-6 | many
CASRSQGLTEAFF | TGTGCCAGCAGGAGCCAGGGTCTGACTGAAGCTTTCTTT | TRBJ1-1 | NA | TRBV12-3/TRBV12-4 | NA
CASSYDPPGAGANVLTF | TGTGCCAGCAGCTATGATCCCCCCGGGGCTGGGGCCAACGTCCTGACTTTC | TRBJ2-6 | NA | TRBV6-2/TRBV6-3 | many
CASSSRVRDTGELFF | TGCGCCAGCAGCTCCAGGGTCAGGGACACCGGGGAGCTGTTTTTT | TRBJ2-2 | NA | TRBV5-1 | NA
CASSPGLAGNTDTQYF | TGTGCCAGCAGCCCCGGACTAGCGGGGAACACAGATACGCAGTATTTT | TRBJ2-3 | TRBD2 | TRBV7-2 | many
CASRVEGGWMNTEAFF | TGTGCCAGCAGGGTAGAGGGGGGCTGGATGAACACTGAAGCTTTCTTT | TRBJ1-1 | NA | TRBV2 | few
CASRPGTVSNQPQHF | TGTGCCAGCAGACCCGGGACAGTGAGCAATCAGCCCCAGCATTTT | TRBJ1-5 | TRBD1 | TRBV12-3/TRBV12-4 | many
CASSYDRHQPQHF | TGTGCCAGCAGCTATGACAGGCATCAGCCCCAGCATTTT | TRBJ1-5 | NA | TRBV12-3/TRBV12-4 | NA
CASSQVHADTQYF | TGTGCCAGCAGCCAAGTTCATGCAGATACGCAGTATTTT | TRBJ2-3 | NA | TRBV4-2 | NA
CASSQQGTGANVLTF | TGTGCCAGCAGCCAACAGGGTACCGGGGCCAACGTCCTGACTTTC | TRBJ2-6 | NA | TRBV3-1 | few
CASSYGANEQFF | TGTGCCAGCAGTTACGGGGCAAATGAGCAGTTCTTC | TRBJ2-1 | NA | TRBV6-6 | many
CASRGGGADTQYF | TGTGCCAGCAGAGGGGGGGGGGCAGATACGCAGTATTTT | TRBJ2-3 | NA | TRBV27 | NA
CASSLEGQGVTEAFF | TGCGCCAGCAGCTTGGAGGGACAGGGAGTGACTGAAGCTTTCTTT | TRBJ1-1 | TRBD1 | TRBV5-1 | NA
CASRGEPDTQYF | TGTGCCAGCAGAGGGGAGCCAGATACGCAGTATTTT | TRBJ2-3 | NA | TRBV7-9 | few
CASTRTANTEAFF | TGTGCCAGCACCAGGACGGCGAACACTGAAGCTTTCTTT | TRBJ1-1 | NA | TRBV12-3/TRBV12-4 | many
CASSSPQSGYGQYF | TGTGCCAGCAGCTCACCCCAAAGCGGGTATGGGCAGTACTTC | TRBJ2-7 | NA | TRBV28 | many
CASSFGSTEAFF | TGTGCCAGCAGTTTTGGGTCCACTGAAGCTTTCTTT | TRBJ1-1 | NA | TRBV12-3/TRBV12-4 | few